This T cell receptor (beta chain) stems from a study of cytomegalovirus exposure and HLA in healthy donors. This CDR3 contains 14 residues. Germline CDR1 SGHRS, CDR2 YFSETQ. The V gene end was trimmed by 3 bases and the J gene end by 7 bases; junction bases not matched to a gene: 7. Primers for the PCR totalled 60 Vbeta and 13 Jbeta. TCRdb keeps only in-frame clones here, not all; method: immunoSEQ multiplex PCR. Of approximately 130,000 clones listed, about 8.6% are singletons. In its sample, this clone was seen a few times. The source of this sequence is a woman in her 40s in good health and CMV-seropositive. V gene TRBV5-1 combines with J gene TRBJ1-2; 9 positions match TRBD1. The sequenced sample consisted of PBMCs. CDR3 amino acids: CASSSGTGLSGYTF. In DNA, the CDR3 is TGCGCCAGCAGCTCTGGGACAGGGCTAAGTGGCTACACCTTC.